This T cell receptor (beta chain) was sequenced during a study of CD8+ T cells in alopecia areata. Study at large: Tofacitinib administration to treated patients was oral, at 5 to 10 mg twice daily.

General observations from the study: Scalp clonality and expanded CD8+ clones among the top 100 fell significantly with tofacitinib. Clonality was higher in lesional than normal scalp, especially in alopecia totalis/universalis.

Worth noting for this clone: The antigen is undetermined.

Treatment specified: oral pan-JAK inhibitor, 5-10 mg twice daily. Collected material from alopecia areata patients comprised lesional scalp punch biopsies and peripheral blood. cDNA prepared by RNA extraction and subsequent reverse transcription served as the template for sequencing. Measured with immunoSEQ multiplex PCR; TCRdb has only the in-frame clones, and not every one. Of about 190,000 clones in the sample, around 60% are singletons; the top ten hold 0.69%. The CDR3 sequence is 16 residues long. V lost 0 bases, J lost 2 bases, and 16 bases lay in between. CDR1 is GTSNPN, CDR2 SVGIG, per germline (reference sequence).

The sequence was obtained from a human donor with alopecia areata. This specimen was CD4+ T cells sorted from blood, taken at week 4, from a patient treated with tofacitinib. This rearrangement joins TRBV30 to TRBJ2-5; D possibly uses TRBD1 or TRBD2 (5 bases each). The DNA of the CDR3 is TGTGCCTGGAGTGTTCCCTGGGGGATGGGGCAAGAGACCCAGTACTTC. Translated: CAWSVPWGMGQETQYF.